The T cell receptor (beta chain) described here comes from a study of T cell changes during pregnancy in multiple sclerosis. V lost 7 bases, J lost 8 bases, and 14 bases lay in between. The CDR3 consists of 13 residues. Germline V lookup: CDR1 LNHDA, CDR2 SQIVND (reference sequence). The table lists this clone with a count of one. The data were produced by immunoSEQ multiplex PCR, yet TCRdb's version contains in-frame clones alone and is incomplete. The table includes under 85,000 clones, 90% detected once. This rearrangement joins TRBV19 to TRBJ1-4; D might be TRBD1 (5 bases). This TCR was sampled from a female donor with multiple sclerosis, enrolled in a pregnancy study. The source was peripheral blood, collected in the third trimester of pregnancy. CDR3 in DNA: TGTGCCAGTACCTTGGGACTGGGGGAAAAACTGTTTTTT. It encodes CASTLGLGEKLFF.